Many counts were recorded for the clone carrying this TCR beta chain. Its antigen is unidentified. The sample comes from a study of CD8 T cells in ankylosing spondylitis. The study's findings and limits: Ankylosing spondylitis blood seemed to carry a telltale TCR beta motif made of about 8 highly homologous variants. Disease-linked clones, CD8+, were relatively rare in peripheral blood.

The V end was cut by 1 base, the J end by 6 bases, with 10 bases between. In germline, CDR1 is SGHVS, CDR2 FNYEAQ. The CDR3 has 14 amino acids. Researchers built TCR beta libraries using quantitative 5'-RACE with molecular barcodes. TCRdb reprocessed the 5' RACE reads via MiXCR and lists one record per CDR3 protein. This sample yields around 770,000 distinct CDR3 sequences, of which over 9.5% are seen a single time; just over 0.5% belongs to the top ten. V usage is TRBV7-6 and J usage is TRBJ2-1; D is possibly TRBD2 (6 bases). The receptor's source is a male donor with ankylosing spondylitis. Sample: blood, either unsorted or a sorted T cell fraction (not recorded which). The CDR3 region is CASSLVGRSNEQFF. The CDR3 coding sequence is TGTGCCAGCAGCTTAGTCGGGAGATCCAATGAGCAGTTCTTC.